This T cell receptor beta chain came from a study of beta chain features in type 1 diabetes. Expressed TCRB transcripts were sequenced, since all the RNA that had been isolated was reverse transcribed. Clones were read by immunoSEQ multiplex PCR, and TCRdb kept only the in-frame ones, dropping some. The table shows approximately 470,000 clones, with over 25% occurring only once. The CDR3 sequence is 17 residues long. The V gene end was trimmed by 5 bases and the J gene end by 0 bases; junction bases not matched to a gene: 10. Germline V gene lookup returns CDR1 MNHEY and CDR2 SMNVEV (reference sequence).

This clonotype originated in a man between 18 and 35 years old in good health. The chain employs TRBV27 and TRBJ2-1; 7 bases fit TRBD1. The sample comprised naive CD4+ T cells from blood. The chain's CDR3 is CASSPPKTGLSYNEQFF. As DNA, the CDR3 is TGTGCCAGCAGTCCACCTAAGACAGGGCTCTCCTACAATGAGCAGTTCTTC.